The clone carrying this TCR beta chain is deemed medium-sized (0.01 to 0.1%) by its frequency. Multiplex touch-down PCR amplified TRB using TRB-A and TRB-B pools in one tube. TCRdb re-analyzed the multiplex PCR reads; it lists each CDR3 protein once, without DNA. Reported are about 440 distinct CDR3 sequences; the ten largest clones contain 40% to 55%. The data were taken from a study of T cell clusters in autoimmune cytopenias. Some 38,000 genome equivalents of blood DNA were amplified for TRB. Germline lookup yields CDR1 SGDLS and CDR2 YYNGEE. The CDR3 length is 13 residues. The same specimen was also included in a second study, on T cell repertoires in aging, cancer and after chemotherapy. As that report states: Untreated cancer patients had significantly lower blood TCR diversity than age-matched healthy donors.

The J gene is TRBJ2-7, the V gene TRBV9. The sequence came from a human donor with chronic lymphocytic leukemia. The sample comprised peripheral blood. CDR3 protein: CASSPGVSYEQYF.